The clone carrying this T cell receptor beta chain was seen many times. CDR3 length: 11 amino acids. Germline CDR1 is SGHRS and CDR2 is YFSETQ. V lost 1 base, J lost 5 bases, and 4 bases lay in between. The data are from a study of T-cell reconstitution after alpha-beta-depleted transplantation in children. TCRbeta library construction was performed incorporating unique molecular identifiers. Via MiXCR, TCRdb re-called the PCR reads, giving one row per CDR3 protein. The table lists approximately 510,000 distinct CDR3 sequences, roughly 18% of them singletons. This specimen consisted of PBMCs from the stem cell graft donor, obtained from the stem cell graft. This clonotype originated in a human donor who donated a stem cell graft to a child with acute lymphoblastic leukemia. V and J are TRBV5-1 and TRBJ2-7; D ambiguous. The CDR3, as DNA: TGCGCCAGCAGCTTGAGTGACGAGCAGTACTTC. Translation gives CASSLSDEQYF.